Listed below are T cell receptor beta chains from one sample, sequenced in a study of blood T cell repertoires in COVID-19. The repertoire was sequenced with immunoSEQ multiplex PCR; TCRdb's copy has only in-frame clones and lacks some. The table lists approximately 360,000 clones, 90% of them singletons. Material: peripheral blood. Receptor source: a man between 18 and 35 years old with active or convalescent COVID-19. Each CDR3 is given with its conserved first and last residue. D genes are given only for firm matches. Clone size is given for some rows only: seen once, a few or many times, or a class if the clone is expanded.

CDR3	DNA	D	size	V	J
CASSDLYEQYF	TGTGCCAGCAGTGACTTATACGAGCAGTACTTC	.	.	TRBV6-2/TRBV6-3	TRBJ2-7
CASSSFRDRAYEQYF	TGCGCCAGCAGCTCATTCCGGGACAGGGCCTACGAGCAGTACTTC	TRBD1	.	TRBV5-1	TRBJ2-7
CASSQGRDREGEKLFF	TGTGCCAGCAGCCAGGGCCGGGACAGGGAGGGAGAAAAACTGTTTTTT	TRBD1	.	TRBV3-1/TRBV3-2	TRBJ1-4
CASSYAGVSPLHF	TGTGCCAGCAGTTACGCAGGGGTTTCACCCCTCCACTTT	.	few	TRBV6-5	TRBJ1-6
CASSSGLGRGGYTF	TGCGCCAGCAGCTCGGGCCTAGGGCGGGGGGGCTACACCTTC	.	.	TRBV5-1	TRBJ1-2
CAWSVGQIYEQYF	TGTGCCTGGAGTGTAGGACAGATCTACGAGCAGTACTTC	.	.	TRBV30	TRBJ2-7
CASSSRVGTEAFF	TGTGCCAGCAGTTCCAGGGTTGGGACTGAAGCTTTCTTT	.	few	TRBV28	TRBJ1-1
CASGEVGTDTQYF	TGCGCCAGCGGGGAGGTGGGCACAGATACGCAGTATTTT	.	.	TRBV5-1	TRBJ2-3
CASSKDRGNNQPQHF	TGTGCCAGCAGCAAGGACAGGGGGAACAATCAGCCCCAGCATTTT	TRBD1	.	TRBV5-6	TRBJ1-5
CSVVNRAYEQYF	TGCAGCGTTGTGAACAGGGCTTACGAGCAGTACTTC	.	once	TRBV29-1	TRBJ2-7
CASSQMDRGPGGANVLTF	TGTGCCAGCAGCCAGATGGACAGGGGGCCGGGTGGGGCCAACGTCCTGACTTTC	TRBD1	once	TRBV3-1/TRBV3-2	TRBJ2-6
CASSRQGARNQPQHF	TGTGCCAGTAGCCGACAGGGGGCCCGCAATCAGCCCCAGCATTTT	TRBD1	.	TRBV19	TRBJ1-5
CASSSGRRYTEAFF	TGTGCCAGCAGTAGTGGACGGAGGTACACTGAAGCTTTCTTT	.	.	TRBV27	TRBJ1-1
CASRGDRDNQPQHF	TGTGCCAGTAGGGGGGACAGGGACAATCAGCCCCAGCATTTT	TRBD1	.	TRBV7-2	TRBJ1-5
CASSLPRGQANTIYF	TGTGCCAGCAGTTTACCACGGGGACAGGCAAACACCATATATTTT	TRBD1	.	TRBV28	TRBJ1-3
CASSQENVQGYEQYF	TGCGCCAGCAGCCAAGAAAATGTACAGGGATACGAGCAGTACTTC	.	.	TRBV4-3	TRBJ2-7
CASSFRRQVHRTDTQYF	TGTGCCAGCAGTTTCCGCAGACAGGTTCACAGGACAGATACGCAGTATTTT	.	.	TRBV27	TRBJ2-3
CASSSRTGNYGYTF	TGTGCCAGCAGCTCCCGGACGGGGAACTATGGCTACACCTTC	.	.	TRBV7-8	TRBJ1-2
CASDDGAGGRTDTQYF	TGTGCCAGCGATGATGGGGCGGGGGGGCGCACAGATACGCAGTATTTT	TRBD2	.	TRBV19	TRBJ2-3
CASSMNGAGGSYEQYF	TGTGCCAGTAGTATGAACGGAGCAGGGGGCTCGTACGAGCAGTACTTC	TRBD1	.	TRBV19	TRBJ2-7
CASSRGGDQPQHF	TGTGCCAGCTCCCGGGGGGGCGATCAGCCCCAGCATTTT	.	.	TRBV5-4	TRBJ1-5
CSANRGQLNTEAFF	TGCAGCGCCAACCGCGGACAACTGAACACTGAAGCTTTCTTT	.	.	TRBV29-1	TRBJ1-1
CSVRQGRTDTGELFF	TGCAGCGTTAGACAGGGCCGAACTGACACCGGGGAGCTGTTTTTT	TRBD1	.	TRBV29-1	TRBJ2-2
CASSKERTKSYEQYF	TGTGCCAGCAGCAAAGAAAGGACTAAATCCTACGAGCAGTACTTC	.	.	TRBV21-1	TRBJ2-7
CASSPFPGTVDYEQYF	TGTGCCAGTAGCCCCTTCCCCGGGACAGTGGACTACGAGCAGTACTTC	TRBD1	.	TRBV19	TRBJ2-7
CASSYSTGLETQYF	TGTGCCAGCAGTTACTCGACAGGGCTTGAGACCCAGTACTTC	TRBD1	.	TRBV6-5	TRBJ2-5
CASIQLAANNEQFF	TGTGCCAGCATACAACTAGCGGCCAACAATGAGCAGTTCTTC	TRBD2	.	TRBV2	TRBJ2-1
CASRGGGGQNTEAFF	TGTGCCAGCCGTGGGGGGGGCGGCCAGAACACTGAAGCTTTCTTT	.	.	TRBV3-1/TRBV3-2	TRBJ1-1
CASSLAGGETQYF	TGTGCCAGCAGCTTAGCCGGGGGAGAGACCCAGTACTTC	.	.	TRBV7-8	TRBJ2-5
CASRNRVNQPQHF	TGTGCCAGCAGGAACAGGGTCAATCAGCCCCAGCATTTT	.	.	TRBV27	TRBJ1-5
CASRTSGSGDTQYF	TGTGCCAGCAGGACTAGCGGGAGTGGAGATACGCAGTATTTT	TRBD2	.	TRBV6-5	TRBJ2-3
CASSRHGGEYNEQFF	TGCGCCAGCAGCCGTCACGGCGGGGAATACAATGAGCAGTTCTTC	.	.	TRBV4-3	TRBJ2-1
CASSLSGAGYNEQFF	TGTGCCAGCAGTTTATCGGGGGCCGGCTACAATGAGCAGTTCTTC	.	.	TRBV27	TRBJ2-1
CASSLGGADNEQFF	TGTGCCAGCAGCCTCGGGGGGGCCGACAATGAGCAGTTCTTC	TRBD2	.	TRBV7-3	TRBJ2-1
CASSPGTGSTDTQYF	TGTGCCAGCTCACCTGGGACAGGTTCTACAGATACGCAGTATTTT	TRBD1	.	TRBV18	TRBJ2-3
CASSLEGGKEKLFF	TGTGCCAGCAGCCTAGAGGGGGGGAAGGAAAAACTGTTTTTT	.	.	TRBV7-2	TRBJ1-4
CASSLALRRTSGMNEQFF	TGTGCCAGCAGCTTAGCGTTGCGGCGGACTAGCGGGATGAATGAGCAGTTCTTC	TRBD2	few	TRBV7-2	TRBJ2-1
CASSQTPAGEYYEQYF	TGCGCCAGCAGCCAGACGCCCGCAGGGGAGTACTACGAGCAGTACTTC	.	.	TRBV4-1	TRBJ2-7
CASSGGQGPNYGYTF	TGTGCCAGTAGTGGGGGACAGGGCCCTAACTATGGCTACACCTTC	TRBD1	.	TRBV19	TRBJ1-2
CASSLFTGNTIYF	TGTGCCAGCAGCCTTTTTACTGGAAACACCATATATTTT	.	.	TRBV6-2/TRBV6-3	TRBJ1-3
CASLYTGTAEYYNEQFF	TGTGCCAGTCTCTACACCGGGACAGCAGAATACTACAATGAGCAGTTCTTC	TRBD1	once	TRBV28	TRBJ2-1
CASRPTLNSGNTIYF	TGTGCCAGTAGGCCTACCCTAAACTCTGGAAACACCATATATTTT	.	.	TRBV19	TRBJ1-3
CASSDGGTRSHEQFF	TGTGCCAGCAGTGATGGAGGGACTAGGTCCCATGAGCAGTTCTTC	TRBD2	.	TRBV6-1	TRBJ2-1
CASSVPGGGTDTQYF	TGTGCCAGCAGCGTCCCCGGGGGAGGGACAGATACGCAGTATTTT	TRBD2	once	TRBV6-5	TRBJ2-3
CATKTGLAAYTSYEQYF	TGTGCCACCAAAACAGGACTAGCGGCCTATACTTCCTACGAGCAGTACTTC	TRBD2	.	TRBV2	TRBJ2-7
CASSYGIGTEAFF	TGTGCCAGCAGCTACGGGATTGGCACTGAAGCTTTCTTT	.	few	TRBV11-3	TRBJ1-1
CSAEGATNEKLFF	TGCAGCGCCGAGGGTGCAACTAATGAAAAACTGTTTTTT	.	once	TRBV29-1	TRBJ1-4
CSASGTGGYEQYF	TGCAGTGCTAGTGGGACAGGGGGCTACGAGCAGTACTTC	TRBD1	.	TRBV20-1	TRBJ2-7
CASSLGQVFSPLHF	TGTGCCAGCAGCCTGGGACAGGTTTTTTCACCCCTCCACTTT	TRBD1	once	TRBV5-5	TRBJ1-6
CATSDPDRGFNQPQHF	TGTGCCACCAGTGACCCGGACAGGGGATTCAATCAGCCCCAGCATTTT	TRBD1	.	TRBV24-1	TRBJ1-5
CASSIAPAGRDGYTF	TGTGCCAGTAGTATAGCCCCCGCAGGGAGGGATGGCTACACCTTC	.	.	TRBV19	TRBJ1-2